A single sample gave rise to the 7 T cell receptor beta chains below, sequenced in a study of chemoradiotherapy in HPV16-positive cancers. The repertoire was sequenced with immunoSEQ multiplex PCR; TCRdb's copy has only in-frame clones and lacks some. The data hold under 35,000 clones, with over 90% observed a single time. Sequenced material: blood, taken from a patient who underwent chemoradiotherapy. The source is a human donor with HPV-associated anogenital cancer.

V is TRBV4-3 and J is TRBJ1-6, with no clear D. CDR1 LGHNA and CDR2 YSLEER come from the germline V gene. Deletions cut 1 base from V and 2 bases from J, with 9 bases between. This CDR3 region has 16 residues. This CDR3 is CASSQGTSPYNSPLHF. CDR3 DNA sequence: TGCGCCAGCAGCCAAGGAACAAGCCCCTATAATTCACCCCTCCACTTT.

V is TRBV6-6 and J is TRBJ1-1; 9 bases fit TRBD1. With V trimmed by 4 bases and J by 5 bases, 8 bases remained unmatched. This CDR3 region has 15 residues. The germline V gene encodes CDR1 MNHNY and CDR2 SVGAGI (reference sequence). The DNA for the CDR3 is TGTGCCAGCAGTTTTTCCGGGACAGGGAGAACTGAAGCTTTCTTT. Encoded protein: CASSFSGTGRTEAFF.

The chain joins TRBV6-5 to TRBJ2-1; weak D call: TRBD2 (5 bases). The CDR3 loop spans 12 amino acids. The germline CDR1 and CDR2 sequences are MNHEY and SVGAGI. V dropped 5 bases and J dropped 7 bases, with 9 bases sitting between them. The chain's CDR3 is CASSRSGNEQFF. Written as DNA, the CDR3 is TGTGCCAGCAGTCGCTCGGGAAATGAGCAGTTCTTC.

The J gene is TRBJ2-3, the V gene TRBV4-1; 8 bases agree with TRBD2. J was trimmed by 6 bases and V by 4 bases; bases with no gene match: 9. The CDR3 sequence is 15 residues long. Germline V gene sequence: CDR1 MGHRA, CDR2 YSYEKL. The CDR3 coding sequence is TGCGCCAGCAGCCCCCAGGACGGGAGGGCCGATACGCAGTATTTT. Its translation: CASSPQDGRADTQYF.

The V call is TRBV28, the J call TRBJ2-4; D call uncertain. V was trimmed by 8 bases and J by 3 bases, leaving 14 bases between them. Germline CDR1 reads MDHEN; CDR2 reads SYDVKM. The CDR3 is made up of 14 amino acids. CDR3 residues: CASRVEWGKNIQYF. CDR3 in DNA: TGTGCCAGCCGAGTCGAATGGGGCAAAAACATTCAGTACTTC.

V is TRBV4-3 and J is TRBJ1-1; D not certain. From germline, CDR1 is LGHNA and CDR2 YSLEER. Trimming cost V 2 bases and J 5 bases, with 12 bases left between them. The CDR3 has 14 residues. CDR3 region: CASSQMGGGTEAFF. The CDR3, as DNA: TGCGCCAGCAGCCAAATGGGTGGAGGGACTGAAGCTTTCTTT.

The chain recombines TRBV4-3 with TRBJ2-3, with D possibly called TRBD1 or TRBD2 (6 bases each). Germline CDR1 LGHNA, CDR2 YSLEER. This CDR3 contains 17 residues. V shed 1 base and J shed 1 base, with 15 bases lying between them. CDR3 residues: CASSQGGAREGTDTQYF. The CDR3 DNA reads TGCGCCAGCAGCCAAGGGGGGGCGCGTGAAGGCACAGATACGCAGTATTTT.